The T cell receptor (beta chain) described here comes from a study of T-cell memory formation after mild COVID-19. Overall study: Clusters were largely donor specific. General study results and limits: There was no confirmation that second-wave clones peaking on day 37 were SARS-CoV-2 specific. Mainly in CM and EM were contracting CD4+ clones; CD8+ were in EMRA.

CDR1 and CDR2 (germline): MNHEY, SVGAGI. The V gene lost 6 bases and the J gene lost 0 bases, with 13 bases spanning the gap. The CDR3 contains 15 residues. Worth noting for this clonotype: The antigen is not known.

TCR alpha and TCR beta cDNA libraries carrying sample barcodes and UMIs came from 5'RACE with constant-segment primers. TCRdb reprocessed the 5' RACE reads via MiXCR and lists one record per CDR3 protein. The top ten hold approximately 43% of the sample, which has 90,000 to 120,000 distinct CDR3 sequences, 13% to 15% seen once. This clonotype originated in a man aged 18-30 years who had mild COVID-19 (a few samples of this study predate the infection). Cell type and time point are not known. The sequenced sample consisted of PBMCs or a T cell subset sorted from them (not recorded which). The chain couples TRBV6-5 to TRBJ2-3; possible D gene TRBD2, 6 bases. The CDR3 loop reads CASREGGVSTDTQYF. The CDR3 DNA follows: TGTGCCAGCAGAGAGGGCGGGGTGAGCACAGATACGCAGTATTTT.